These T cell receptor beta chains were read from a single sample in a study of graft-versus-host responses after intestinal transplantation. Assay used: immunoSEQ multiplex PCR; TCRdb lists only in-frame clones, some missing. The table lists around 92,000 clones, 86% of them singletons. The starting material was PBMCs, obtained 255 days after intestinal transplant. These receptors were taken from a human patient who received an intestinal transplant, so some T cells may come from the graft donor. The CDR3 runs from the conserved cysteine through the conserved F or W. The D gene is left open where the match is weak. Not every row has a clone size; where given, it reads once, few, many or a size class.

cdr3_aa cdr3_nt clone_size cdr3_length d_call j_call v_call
CASSYSRVYNEQFF TGTGCCAGCAGTTACTCCCGGGTTTACAATGAGCAGTTCTTC few 14 - TRBJ2-1 TRBV6-6
CASSLEGRRAEETQYF TGTGCCAGCAGCTTAGAAGGAAGGAGGGCAGAAGAGACCCAGTACTTC once 16 - TRBJ2-5 TRBV7-9
CASSTENNSPLHF TGCGCCAGCAGTACCGAAAATAATTCACCCCTCCACTTT - 13 - TRBJ1-6 TRBV5-1
CASSEAGEKLFF TGTGCCAGCAGTGAAGCGGGAGAAAAACTGTTTTTT - 12 - TRBJ1-4 TRBV6-1
CASSQEGADSSGTQYF TGCGCCAGCAGCCAAGAAGGCGCCGACTCCTCCGGTACGCAGTATTTT - 16 - TRBJ2-3 TRBV4-1
CASRTGGPSSYEQYF TGTGCCAGCAGGACAGGGGGGCCCTCCTCCTACGAGCAGTACTTC once 15 TRBD1 TRBJ2-7 TRBV6-1
CASSLARPYGYTF TGTGCCAGCAGCTTAGCGAGACCCTATGGCTACACCTTC once 13 - TRBJ1-2 TRBV7-9
CASSLGRENTEAFF TGTGCCAGCAGTTTGGGACGTGAGAACACTGAAGCTTTCTTT - 14 - TRBJ1-1 TRBV28
CASSSRQGPGNTIYF TGTGCCAGCAGCTCCCGACAGGGGCCCGGAAACACCATATATTTT - 15 TRBD1 TRBJ1-3 TRBV5-4
CAIRLAGVNVQYF TGTGCCATCAGGCTAGCGGGAGTTAATGTGCAGTACTTC - 13 TRBD2 TRBJ2-7 TRBV10-3
CASSFRGHSYEQYF TGTGCCAGCAGTTTCAGGGGCCACTCCTACGAGCAGTACTTC - 14 - TRBJ2-7 TRBV2
CASSQEYRDRIYEQYF TGTGCCAGCAGCCAAGAGTACCGGGACAGGATCTACGAGCAGTACTTC - 16 TRBD1 TRBJ2-7 TRBV4-2
CASSSPDAGVGADTQYF TGTGCCAGCAGCTCCCCCGACGCGGGGGTGGGTGCAGATACGCAGTATTTT once 17 TRBD2 TRBJ2-3 TRBV13
CASSFGPGQLYEQYF TGTGCCAGCAGCTTTGGACCGGGACAGCTCTACGAGCAGTACTTC few 15 TRBD1 TRBJ2-7 TRBV7-6
CASSVVSGLAGELFF TGTGCCAGCAGCGTAGTATCTGGGTTGGCCGGGGAGCTGTTTTTT - 15 - TRBJ2-2 TRBV9
CASTRTSGFRGQYF TGTGCCAGCACAAGGACTAGCGGGTTCAGGGGCCAGTACTTC - 14 TRBD2 TRBJ2-5 TRBV2
CASSPGPRGVDSIESPLHF TGTGCCAGCTCACCCGGGCCGAGAGGGGTGGATTCAATCGAGTCACCCCTCCACTTT - 19 - TRBJ1-6 TRBV18
CASSRDRDRGRGNTEAFF TGTGCCAGCAGTCGTGACCGGGACAGGGGACGAGGGAACACTGAAGCTTTCTTT - 18 TRBD1 TRBJ1-1 TRBV27
CASSTLLAGEGDTQYF TGTGCCAGCAGCACATTACTAGCGGGGGAGGGAGATACGCAGTATTTT - 16 TRBD2 TRBJ2-3 TRBV5-6
CASSTVKGVKNQPQHF TGTGCCAGTAGTACAGTCAAGGGGGTTAAAAATCAGCCCCAGCATTTT - 16 - TRBJ1-5 TRBV19
CASSLDGTGYGYTF TGTGCCAGCAGTTTAGATGGGACAGGGTATGGCTACACCTTC - 14 TRBD1 TRBJ1-2 TRBV27
CASSPPGSVGRDTQYF TGTGCCAGCAGCCCTCCGGGATCGGTAGGTCGAGATACGCAGTATTTT - 16 - TRBJ2-3 TRBV7-9
CASFEGPGNSPLHF TGTGCCTCGTTCGAGGGGCCGGGGAATTCACCCCTCCACTTT once 14 - TRBJ1-6 TRBV30
CAAGRIHSGANVLTF TGTGCTGCGGGCCGGATCCACTCTGGGGCCAACGTCCTGACTTTC once 15 - TRBJ2-6 TRBV28
CASSEEAAGTRGHEQFF TGTGCCAGCAGTGAGGAGGCCGCCGGGACTCGGGGTCATGAGCAGTTCTTC few 17 - TRBJ2-1 TRBV6-1
CSVEAFLTGSSYEQYF TGCAGCGTTGAAGCATTTTTGACAGGTAGCTCCTACGAGCAGTACTTC - 16 - TRBJ2-7 TRBV29-1
CASSSGTAEAQHF TGTGCCAGCAGCTCCGGGACAGCCGAGGCCCAGCATTTT - 13 TRBD1 TRBJ1-5 TRBV7-9
CASSINAGGDIYEQYF TGTGCCAGTAGTATAAACGCAGGGGGCGATATCTACGAGCAGTACTTC - 16 TRBD1 TRBJ2-7 TRBV19
CASSPPGLAGALNTGELFF TGTGCCAGCTCACCCCCGGGACTAGCGGGAGCCTTGAACACCGGGGAGCTGTTTTTT - 19 TRBD2 TRBJ2-2 TRBV18
CASSNLGAEETQYF TGTGCCAGCAGTAACCTCGGGGCGGAAGAGACCCAGTACTTC - 14 - TRBJ2-5 TRBV28
CASSFSGTSTIYF TGTGCCAGCAGTTTTTCGGGCACTAGCACCATATATTTT - 13 - TRBJ1-3 TRBV28
CASGQGLANYGYTF TGCGCCAGCGGACAGGGGTTGGCTAACTATGGCTACACCTTC - 14 TRBD1 TRBJ1-2 TRBV4-1
CASSQVDRGTDTQYF TGCGCCAGCAGCCAAGTGGACAGGGGAACAGATACGCAGTATTTT - 15 TRBD1 TRBJ2-3 TRBV4-1
CASSPGLERGEQFF TGTGCCAGCTCTCCGGGACTAGAGAGAGGCGAGCAGTTCTTC - 14 TRBD2 TRBJ2-1 TRBV25-1
CASSPVRAGRETQYF TGTGCCAGCAGCCCCGTGCGGGCGGGGCGAGAGACCCAGTACTTC - 15 - TRBJ2-5 TRBV6-6
CASSLGGGNTEAFF TGTGCCAGCAGTTTGGGGGGAGGGAACACTGAAGCTTTCTTT once 14 - TRBJ1-1 TRBV27
CASSPRVTGELFF TGTGCCAGCAGCCCCCGGGTCACCGGGGAGCTGTTTTTT - 13 - TRBJ2-2 TRBV9
CASSLRTGDNEKLFF TGCGCCAGCAGCTTACGGACAGGGGATAATGAAAAACTGTTTTTT - 15 TRBD1 TRBJ1-4 TRBV5-1
CASSFGGQGNTEAFF TGTGCCAGCAGTTTTGGCGGCCAGGGGAACACTGAAGCTTTCTTT - 15 - TRBJ1-1 TRBV27
CAWGHMNTEAFF TGTGCCTGGGGACACATGAACACTGAAGCTTTCTTT medium-sized 12 - TRBJ1-1 TRBV30
CASSMGLGQSMLPTDTQYF TGTGCCAGTAGTATGGGCTTGGGACAGTCCATGCTCCCCACAGATACGCAGTATTTT once 19 TRBD1 TRBJ2-3 TRBV19
CASRFLAGGPTDTQYF TGTGCCAGCAGGTTTTTAGCGGGGGGGCCGACAGATACGCAGTATTTT - 16 TRBD2 TRBJ2-3 TRBV7-9
CASRNLDRDGYTF TGTGCCAGTAGGAATCTGGACAGGGACGGCTACACCTTC few 13 TRBD1 TRBJ1-2 TRBV19
CASSLPAYYGYTF TGTGCCAGCAGCTTGCCAGCATACTATGGCTACACCTTC - 13 - TRBJ1-2 TRBV5-4
CASSFGSAKNIQYF TGTGCCAGCAGTTTCGGGAGTGCCAAAAACATTCAGTACTTC - 14 - TRBJ2-4 TRBV27
CASGFWTASGSYEQYF TGTGCCAGCGGTTTTTGGACGGCTAGCGGATCCTACGAGCAGTACTTC few 16 TRBD2 TRBJ2-7 TRBV11-2
CASSSGRELGYGYTF TGTGCCAGCAGCTCCGGAAGGGAACTAGGGTATGGCTACACCTTC - 15 - TRBJ1-2 TRBV11-1
CASSLDGIGEQYF TGTGCCAGCAGCTTAGACGGGATTGGAGAGCAGTACTTC - 13 - TRBJ2-7 TRBV7-2
CASSFGRDTEAFF TGCGCCAGCAGCTTCGGTCGGGACACTGAAGCTTTCTTT - 13 - TRBJ1-1 TRBV5-1
CAGRRDSSNTGELFF TGTGCCGGCCGTCGGGACAGTTCGAACACCGGGGAGCTGTTTTTT - 15 TRBD1 TRBJ2-2 TRBV6-5
CAWSEPGHSPLHF TGTGCCTGGAGTGAGCCAGGGCATTCACCCCTCCACTTT - 13 - TRBJ1-6 TRBV30
CASSRIRDTGELFF TGTGCCAGCAGCCGTATTAGGGACACCGGGGAGCTGTTTTTT once 14 - TRBJ2-2 TRBV7-9
CASSDTGSSYNEQFF TGTGCCAGCAGTGACACGGGTAGCTCCTACAATGAGCAGTTCTTC - 15 - TRBJ2-1 TRBV6-4